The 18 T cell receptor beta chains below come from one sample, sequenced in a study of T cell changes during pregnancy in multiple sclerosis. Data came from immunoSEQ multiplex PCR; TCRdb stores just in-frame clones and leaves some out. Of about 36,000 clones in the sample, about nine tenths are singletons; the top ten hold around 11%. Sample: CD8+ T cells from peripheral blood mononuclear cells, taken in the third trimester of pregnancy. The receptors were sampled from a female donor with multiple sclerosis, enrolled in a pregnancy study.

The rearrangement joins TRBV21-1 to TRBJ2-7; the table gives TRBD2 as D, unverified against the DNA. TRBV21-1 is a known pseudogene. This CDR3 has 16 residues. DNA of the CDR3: TGTGCCAGCAGCAAATTTTTGAGACTTCTCCGCGGCGAGCAGTACTTC. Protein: CASSKFLRLLRGEQYF.

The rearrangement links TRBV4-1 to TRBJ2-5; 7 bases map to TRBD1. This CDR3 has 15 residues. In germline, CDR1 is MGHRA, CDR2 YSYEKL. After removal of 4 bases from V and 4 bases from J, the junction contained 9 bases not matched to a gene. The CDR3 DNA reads TGCGCCAGCAGCCCCTCGAGACAGGGTGGAGAGACCCAGTACTTC. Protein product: CASSPSRQGGETQYF.

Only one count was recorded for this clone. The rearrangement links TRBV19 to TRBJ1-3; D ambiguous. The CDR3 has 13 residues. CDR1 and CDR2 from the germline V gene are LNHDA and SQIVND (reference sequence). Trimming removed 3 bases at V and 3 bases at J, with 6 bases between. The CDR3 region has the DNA TGTGCCAGTAGTATGAGTTATGGAAACACCATATATTTT. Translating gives CASSMSYGNTIYF.

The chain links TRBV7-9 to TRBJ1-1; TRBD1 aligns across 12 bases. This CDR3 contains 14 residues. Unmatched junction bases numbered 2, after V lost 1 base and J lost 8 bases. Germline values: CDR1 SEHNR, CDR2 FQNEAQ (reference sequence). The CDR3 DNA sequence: TGTGCCAGCAGCTTAGAGGGACAGGGGGCGGAAGCTTTCTTT. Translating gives CASSLEGQGAEAFF.

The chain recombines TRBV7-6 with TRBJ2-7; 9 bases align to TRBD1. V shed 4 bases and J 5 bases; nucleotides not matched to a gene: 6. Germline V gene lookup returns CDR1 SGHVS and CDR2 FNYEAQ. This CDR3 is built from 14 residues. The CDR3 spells CASSSGDRVDEQYF. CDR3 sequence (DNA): TGTGCCAGCAGCTCTGGGGACAGGGTGGACGAGCAGTACTTC.

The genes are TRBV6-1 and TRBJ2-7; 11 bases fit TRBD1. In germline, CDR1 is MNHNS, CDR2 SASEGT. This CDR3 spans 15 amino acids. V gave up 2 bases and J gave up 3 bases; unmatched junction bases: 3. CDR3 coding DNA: TGTGCCAGCAGTGAAACCGGGACAGGGGGCTACGAGCAGTACTTC. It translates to CASSETGTGGYEQYF.

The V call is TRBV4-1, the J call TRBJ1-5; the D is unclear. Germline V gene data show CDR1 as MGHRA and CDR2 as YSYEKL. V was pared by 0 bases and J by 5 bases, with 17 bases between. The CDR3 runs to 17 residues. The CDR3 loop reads CASSQEELGGVDQPQHF. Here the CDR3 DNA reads TGCGCCAGCAGCCAAGAAGAGTTGGGCGGGGTTGATCAGCCCCAGCATTTT.

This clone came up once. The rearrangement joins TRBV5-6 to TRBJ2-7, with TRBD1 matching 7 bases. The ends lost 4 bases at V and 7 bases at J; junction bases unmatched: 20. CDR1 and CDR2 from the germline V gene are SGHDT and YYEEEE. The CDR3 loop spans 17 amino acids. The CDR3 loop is CASSRSMTGRSVLEQYF. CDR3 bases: TGTGCCAGCAGCAGATCTATGACAGGGCGGTCGGTGTTGGAGCAGTACTTC.

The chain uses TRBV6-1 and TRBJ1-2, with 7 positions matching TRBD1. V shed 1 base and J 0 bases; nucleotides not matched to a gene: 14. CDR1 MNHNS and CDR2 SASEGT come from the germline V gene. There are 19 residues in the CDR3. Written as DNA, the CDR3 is TGTGCCAGCAGTGAAGGGCCGCGAGGATGGGACAGTTCTAACTATGGCTACACCTTC. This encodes CASSEGPRGWDSSNYGYTF.

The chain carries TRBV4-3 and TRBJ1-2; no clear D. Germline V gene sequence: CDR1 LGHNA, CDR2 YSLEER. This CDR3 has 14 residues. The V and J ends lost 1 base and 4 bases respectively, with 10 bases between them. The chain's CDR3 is CASSQGGSGYGYTF. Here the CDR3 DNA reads TGCGCCAGCAGCCAAGGAGGGAGCGGCTATGGCTACACCTTC.

As DNA, the CDR3 is TGTGCCAGCAGTGAACTTTGGGGCCGGGCCTATAATTCACCCCTCCACTTT. Translating it yields CASSELWGRAYNSPLHF. The chain is built from TRBV2 and TRBJ1-6; weak D call: TRBD1 (5 bases). Trimming shortened V by 2 bases and J by 2 bases, and 13 bases separated the two germline ends. The CDR3 loop spans 17 amino acids. Germline V gives CDR1 SNHLY, CDR2 FYNNEI.

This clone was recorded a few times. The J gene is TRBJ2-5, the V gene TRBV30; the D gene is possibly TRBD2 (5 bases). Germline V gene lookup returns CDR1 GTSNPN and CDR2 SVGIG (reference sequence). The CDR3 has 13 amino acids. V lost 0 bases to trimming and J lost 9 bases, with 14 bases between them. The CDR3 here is CAWSVLGSGPQYF. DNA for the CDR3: TGTGCCTGGAGTGTACTAGGGTCTGGACCCCAGTACTTC.

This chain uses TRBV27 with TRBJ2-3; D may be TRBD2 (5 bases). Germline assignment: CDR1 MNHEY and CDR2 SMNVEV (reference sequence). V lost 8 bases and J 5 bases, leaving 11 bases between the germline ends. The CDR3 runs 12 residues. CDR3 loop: CASGRAGDTQYF. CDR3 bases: TGTGCCAGCGGGAGAGCCGGAGATACGCAGTATTTT.

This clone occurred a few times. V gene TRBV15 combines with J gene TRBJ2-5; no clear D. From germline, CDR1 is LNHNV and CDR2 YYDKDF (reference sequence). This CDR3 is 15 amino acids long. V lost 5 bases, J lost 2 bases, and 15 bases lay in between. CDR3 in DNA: TGTGCCACCAGCGCGGTTGGCAGAGGACAAGAGACCCAGTACTTC. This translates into CATSAVGRGQETQYF.

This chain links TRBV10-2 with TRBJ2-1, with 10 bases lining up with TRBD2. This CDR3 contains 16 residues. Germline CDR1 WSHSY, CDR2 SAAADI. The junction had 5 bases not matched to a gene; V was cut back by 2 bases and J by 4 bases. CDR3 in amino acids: CASSEKGTSVYNEQFF. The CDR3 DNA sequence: TGCGCCAGCAGTGAGAAAGGGACTAGCGTGTACAATGAGCAGTTCTTC.

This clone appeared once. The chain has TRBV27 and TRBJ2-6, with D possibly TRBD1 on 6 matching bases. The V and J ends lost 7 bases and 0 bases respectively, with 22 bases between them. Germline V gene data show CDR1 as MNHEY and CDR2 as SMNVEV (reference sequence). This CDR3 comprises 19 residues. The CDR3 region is CASTLVGQNPLSGANVLTF. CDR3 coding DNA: TGTGCCAGCACCCTAGTCGGACAGAATCCCCTCTCTGGGGCCAACGTCCTGACTTTC.

Written as DNA, the CDR3 is TGTGCCAGTAGTATAAGAGAGGGACTCCCAACGGTTTACAATGAGCAGTTCTTC. It codes for CASSIREGLPTVYNEQFF. The V call is TRBV19, the J call TRBJ2-1; D perhaps matches TRBD2 (6 bases). The germline gives CDR1 LNHDA, CDR2 SQIVND (reference sequence). V dropped 2 bases and J dropped 4 bases, with 21 bases sitting between them. This CDR3 has 18 amino acids. Combining the CDR3 with reference TRBV19 and TRBJ2-1 gives the whole variable domain DGGITQSPKYLFRKEGQNVTLSCEQNLNHDAMYWYRQDPGQGLRLIYYSQIVNDFQKGDIAEGYSVSREKKESFPLTVTSAQKNPTAFYLCASSIREGLPTVYNEQFFGPGTRLTVL.

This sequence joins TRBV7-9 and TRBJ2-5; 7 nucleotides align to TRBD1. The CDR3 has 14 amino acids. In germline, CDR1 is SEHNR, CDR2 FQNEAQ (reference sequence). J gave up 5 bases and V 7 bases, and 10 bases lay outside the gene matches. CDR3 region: CASTRRQGVETQYF. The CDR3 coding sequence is TGTGCCAGCACCCGGAGACAGGGTGTGGAGACCCAGTACTTC. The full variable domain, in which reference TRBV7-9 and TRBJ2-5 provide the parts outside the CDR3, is DTGVSQNPRHKITKRGQNVTFRCDPISEHNRLYWYRQTLGQGPEFLTYFQNEAQLEKSRLLSDRFSAERPKGSFSTLEIQRTEQGDSAMYLCASTRRQGVETQYFGPGTRLLVL.